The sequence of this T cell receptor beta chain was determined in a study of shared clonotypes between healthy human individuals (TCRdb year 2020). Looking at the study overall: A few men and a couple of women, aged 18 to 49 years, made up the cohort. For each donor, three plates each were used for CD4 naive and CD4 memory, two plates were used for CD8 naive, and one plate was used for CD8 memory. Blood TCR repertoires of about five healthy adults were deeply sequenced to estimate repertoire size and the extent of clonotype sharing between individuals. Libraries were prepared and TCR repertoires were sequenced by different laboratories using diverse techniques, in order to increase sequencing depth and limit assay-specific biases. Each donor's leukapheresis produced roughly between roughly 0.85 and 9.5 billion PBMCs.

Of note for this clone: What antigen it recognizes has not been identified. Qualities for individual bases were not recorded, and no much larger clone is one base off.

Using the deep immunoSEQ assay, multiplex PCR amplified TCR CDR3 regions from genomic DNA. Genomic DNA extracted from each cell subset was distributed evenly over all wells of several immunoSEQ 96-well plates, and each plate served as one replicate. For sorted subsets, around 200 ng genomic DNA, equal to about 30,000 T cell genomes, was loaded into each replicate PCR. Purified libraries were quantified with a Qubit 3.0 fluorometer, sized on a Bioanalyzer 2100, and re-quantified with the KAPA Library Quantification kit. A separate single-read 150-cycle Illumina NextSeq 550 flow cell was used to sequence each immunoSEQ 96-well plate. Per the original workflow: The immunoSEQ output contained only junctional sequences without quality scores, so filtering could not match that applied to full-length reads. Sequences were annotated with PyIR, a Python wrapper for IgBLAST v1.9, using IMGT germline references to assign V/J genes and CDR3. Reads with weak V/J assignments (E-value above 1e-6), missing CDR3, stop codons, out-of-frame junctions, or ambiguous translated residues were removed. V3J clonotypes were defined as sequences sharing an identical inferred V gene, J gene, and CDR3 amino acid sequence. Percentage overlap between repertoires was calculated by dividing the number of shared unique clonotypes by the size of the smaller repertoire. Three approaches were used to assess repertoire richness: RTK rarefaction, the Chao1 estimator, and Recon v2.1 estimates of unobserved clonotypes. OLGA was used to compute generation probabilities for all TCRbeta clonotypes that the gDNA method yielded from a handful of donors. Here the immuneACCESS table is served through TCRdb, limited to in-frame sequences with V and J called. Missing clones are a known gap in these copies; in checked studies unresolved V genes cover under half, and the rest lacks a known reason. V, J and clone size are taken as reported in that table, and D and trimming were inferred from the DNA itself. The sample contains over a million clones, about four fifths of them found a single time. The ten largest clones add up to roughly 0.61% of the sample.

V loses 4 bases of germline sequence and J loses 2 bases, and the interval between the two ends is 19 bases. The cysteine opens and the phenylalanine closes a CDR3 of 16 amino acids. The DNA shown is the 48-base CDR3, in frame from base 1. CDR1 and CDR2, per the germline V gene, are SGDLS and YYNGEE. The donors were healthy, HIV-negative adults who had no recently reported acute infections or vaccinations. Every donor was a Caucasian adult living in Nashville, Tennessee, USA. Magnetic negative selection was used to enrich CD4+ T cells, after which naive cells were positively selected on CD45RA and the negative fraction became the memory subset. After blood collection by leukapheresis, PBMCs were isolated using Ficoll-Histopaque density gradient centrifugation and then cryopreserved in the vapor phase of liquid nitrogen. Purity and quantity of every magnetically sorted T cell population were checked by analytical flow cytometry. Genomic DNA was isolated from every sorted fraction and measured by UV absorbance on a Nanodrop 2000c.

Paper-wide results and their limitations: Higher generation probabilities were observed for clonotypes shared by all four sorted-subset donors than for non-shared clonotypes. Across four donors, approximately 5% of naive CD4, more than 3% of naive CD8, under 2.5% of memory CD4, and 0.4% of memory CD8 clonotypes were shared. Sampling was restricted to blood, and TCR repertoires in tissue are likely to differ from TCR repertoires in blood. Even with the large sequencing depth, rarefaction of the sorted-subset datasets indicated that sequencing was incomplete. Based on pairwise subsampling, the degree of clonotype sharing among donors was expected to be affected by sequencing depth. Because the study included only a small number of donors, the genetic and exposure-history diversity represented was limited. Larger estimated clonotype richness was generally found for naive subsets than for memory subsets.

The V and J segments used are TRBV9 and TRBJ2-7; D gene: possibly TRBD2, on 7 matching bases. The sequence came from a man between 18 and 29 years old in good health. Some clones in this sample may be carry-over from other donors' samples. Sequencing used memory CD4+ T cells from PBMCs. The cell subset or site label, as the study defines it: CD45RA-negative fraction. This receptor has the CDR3 CASSPRGRGATYEQYF. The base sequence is TGTGCCAGCAGCCCGAGGGGGAGGGGAGCGACCTACGAGCAGTACTTC.